Listed below are T cell receptor beta chains from one sample, sequenced in a study of siplizumab effects on memory and regulatory T cells. Measured with immunoSEQ multiplex PCR; TCRdb has only the in-frame clones, and not every one. The sample consists of 100,000 to 120,000 clones, roughly 92% of them appearing once. Sequenced sample: CD4+ T cells sorted from blood. The receptors here all came from a human donor in good health. Both conserved end residues are part of each CDR3. The D gene is left open where the match is weak. Not all rows give a size; the values are once, few, many and, for expanded clones, a class.

size: .; D: TRBD1; J: TRBJ1-3; V: TRBV9; DNA: TGTGCCAGCAGCGTTGGACAGGCTGGAAACACCATATATTTT; CDR3: CASSVGQAGNTIYF
size: .; D: TRBD2; J: TRBJ2-1; V: TRBV5-4; DNA: TGTGCCAGCAGCTCTATGACTAGCGGCTCCTATAATGAGCAGTTCTTC; CDR3: CASSSMTSGSYNEQFF
size: once; D: .; J: TRBJ1-1; V: TRBV6-5; DNA: TGTGCCAGCGGCAGGTTATCAAACACTGAAGCTTTCTTT; CDR3: CASGRLSNTEAFF
size: .; D: .; J: TRBJ2-4; V: TRBV2; DNA: TGTGCCAGCAGTGAGGCGAGGAGTTCCAAAAACATTCAGTACTTC; CDR3: CASSEARSSKNIQYF
size: .; D: .; J: TRBJ1-1; V: TRBV28; DNA: TGTGCCAGCAGTCTCGGAGGGGGGGTTTTGACTGAAGCTTTCTTT; CDR3: CASSLGGGVLTEAFF
size: .; D: .; J: TRBJ2-5; V: TRBV4-2; DNA: TGTGCCAGCAGCCAAGCTGACAGCCAAGAGACCCAGTACTTC; CDR3: CASSQADSQETQYF
size: .; D: .; J: TRBJ2-7; V: TRBV10-3; DNA: TGTGCCACCTGGCCCGATACCAGTGTCGAGCAGTACTTC; CDR3: CATWPDTSVEQYF
size: .; D: .; J: TRBJ1-5; V: TRBV6-1; DNA: TGTGCCAGCAGGAATGGCGTCCACAATCAGCCCCAGCATTTT; CDR3: CASRNGVHNQPQHF
size: once; D: TRBD2; J: TRBJ2-3; V: TRBV5-1; DNA: TGCGCCAGCAGCTCGTCTAGCGGGAGATTGGATACGCAGTATTTT; CDR3: CASSSSSGRLDTQYF
size: once; D: .; J: TRBJ1-6; V: TRBV5-4; DNA: TGTGCCAGCAGCCTACAGGGCTTCCAGGGGCGTAATTCACCCCTCCACTTT; CDR3: CASSLQGFQGRNSPLHF
size: .; D: TRBD1; J: TRBJ1-1; V: TRBV6-5; DNA: TGTGCCAGCAGTTACACAGGGGGCGGCACTGAAGCTTTCTTT; CDR3: CASSYTGGGTEAFF
size: .; D: .; J: TRBJ2-3; V: TRBV6-6; DNA: TGTGCCACAAAGCTGACTGCTAGCACAGATACGCAGTATTTT; CDR3: CATKLTASTDTQYF
size: .; D: .; J: TRBJ2-5; V: TRBV5-6; DNA: TGTGCCAGCAGCAACCAAGAGACCCAGTACTTC; CDR3: CASSNQETQYF
size: .; D: TRBD1; J: TRBJ1-1; V: TRBV10-3; DNA: TGTGCCATCAGTGGAGGGGGCAAGATCGTTGACACTGAAGCTTTCTTT; CDR3: CAISGGGKIVDTEAFF
size: .; D: TRBD2; J: TRBJ2-7; V: TRBV11-2; DNA: TGTGCCAGCCCCGGGGGGGTCCCCTACGAGCAGTACTTC; CDR3: CASPGGVPYEQYF
size: .; D: TRBD1; J: TRBJ1-2; V: TRBV7-9; DNA: TGTGCCAGCAGCAGACAGGGGGCCAATGGCTACACCTTC; CDR3: CASSRQGANGYTF
size: once; D: .; J: TRBJ1-5; V: TRBV10-3; DNA: TGTGCCATCAGTGAGAACAGGGATCAGCCCCAGCATTTT; CDR3: CAISENRDQPQHF
size: .; D: .; J: TRBJ2-7; V: TRBV19; DNA: TGTGCCAGTAGTATAGGACAGGACTTCTACGAGCAGTACTTC; CDR3: CASSIGQDFYEQYF
size: .; D: .; J: TRBJ1-6; V: TRBV25-1; DNA: TGTGCCAGCAGTGCTCTGGACAGCCGCCCTAATTCACCCCTCCACTTT; CDR3: CASSALDSRPNSPLHF
size: .; D: TRBD1; J: TRBJ1-5; V: TRBV6-5; DNA: TGTGCCAGCAGTAGAAGACAGGGGATTCAGCCCCAGCATTTT; CDR3: CASSRRQGIQPQHF